A single sample gave rise to the 12 T cell receptor beta chains below, sequenced in a study of spatial heterogeneity in lung cancer. Time point of the sample: blood at routine non-recurrence follow-up after resection. TCRdb re-derived calls from the 5' RACE reads in MiXCR, one entry per CDR3 protein. The repertoire holds roughly 110,000 distinct CDR3 sequences, with 10% to 13% as singletons. The sequences come from PBMCs, collected at follow-up. The source of these receptors is a female donor with early-stage non-small cell lung cancer.

This clonotype showed up many times. This chain connects TRBV24-1 to TRBJ2-1, with D maybe TRBD1 (6 bases). The V gene's germline CDR1 is KGHDR and CDR2 SFDVKD. Between the trimmed V and J ends, which lost 0 bases and 9 bases, there was a span of 11 bases. This CDR3 spans 14 amino acids. DNA of the CDR3: TGTGCCACCAGTGATTTGGACGCCAGGGGTGAGCAGTTCTTC. Protein product: CATSDLDARGEQFF.

This clonotype has more than one count but fewer than ten. The chain recombines TRBV10-3 with TRBJ1-1; 7 bases line up with TRBD1. This CDR3 contains 14 residues. J was trimmed by 8 bases and V by 2 bases; bases with no gene match: 8. Germline V CDR1 and CDR2: ENHRY, SYGVKD. The CDR3 region is CAISEIAGGDEAFF. The CDR3 DNA sequence: TGTGCCATCAGTGAGATTGCAGGGGGTGACGAAGCTTTCTTT.

J is TRBJ2-6 and V is TRBV7-9; the match to TRBD2 covers 7 bases. J was trimmed by 0 bases and V by 5 bases; bases with no gene match: 4. Germline CDR1 is SEHNR and CDR2 is FQNEAQ (reference sequence). CDR3 length: 16 amino acids. CDR3 sequence (DNA): TGTGCCAGCAGCCCCATAGCGGGCTCTGGGGCCAACGTCCTGACTTTC. The encoded protein is CASSPIAGSGANVLTF.

This clonotype turned up a few times. V usage is TRBV5-6 and J usage is TRBJ1-1; D may be TRBD1 (5 bases). This CDR3 region has 14 residues. The V and J ends lost 4 bases and 2 bases respectively, with 12 bases between them. Germline V CDR1 and CDR2: SGHDT, YYEEEE. In DNA, the CDR3 is TGTGCCAGCAGCGGACGGGACGGAAACACTGAAGCTTTCTTT. As protein: CASSGRDGNTEAFF.

In this sample, this clonotype turned up many times. V is TRBV30 and J is TRBJ1-1; D call uncertain. Germline-derived CDR1 and CDR2 are GTSNPN and SVGIG (reference sequence). V was trimmed by 0 bases and J by 4 bases, leaving 12 bases between them. The CDR3 length is 14 residues. CDR3 sequence: CAWSVLRVGTEAFF. CDR3 sequence (DNA): TGTGCCTGGAGTGTACTGAGGGTTGGCACTGAAGCTTTCTTT.

The V gene is TRBV5-5, the J gene TRBJ2-3; a weak D match, TRBD1 (5 bases). This CDR3 spans 14 amino acids. With 4 bases removed from V and 2 bases from J, the gap between germline ends came to 11 bases. Germline loops: CDR1 SGHKS, CDR2 YYEKEE (reference sequence). CDR3 amino acids: CASSRTKLTDTQYF. The CDR3 nucleotides are TGTGCCAGCAGCAGGACAAAACTCACAGATACGCAGTATTTT.

At least ten counts were recorded for this clonotype. This chain links TRBV29-1 with TRBJ2-3; D might be TRBD1 (6 bases). Germline V gene lookup returns CDR1 SQVTM and CDR2 ANQGSEA. This CDR3 has 15 residues. V gave up 5 bases and J gave up 2 bases, with 17 bases separating them. In nucleotides, the CDR3 is TGCAGCGTTTTGAAACAGGGTACTAACACAGATACGCAGTATTTT. Translation gives CSVLKQGTNTDTQYF.

The chain combines TRBV30 with TRBJ2-7; D may be TRBD1 (6 bases). Germline CDR1 GTSNPN, CDR2 SVGIG (reference sequence). V gave up 6 bases and J gave up 4 bases, with 10 bases separating them. The CDR3 consists of 11 residues. CDR3 in DNA: TGTGCCTGTTCGCAGGGGTACGAGCAGTACTTC. Translation: CACSQGYEQYF.

This clonotype has a handful of counts. V usage is TRBV24-1 and J usage is TRBJ2-3; 7 bases are shared with TRBD2. V was clipped by 5 bases and J by 4 bases; unmatched bases: 8. Germline values: CDR1 KGHDR, CDR2 SFDVKD. CDR3 size: 15 residues. CDR3 nucleotides: TGTGCCACCAGTGGGTCGGCGGGAGAGGCAGATACGCAGTATTTT. Amino acid sequence: CATSGSAGEADTQYF.

In its sample, this clonotype was seen many times. The rearrangement joins TRBV29-1 to TRBJ2-1; TRBD2 matches at 13 bases. CDR3 length equals 14 residues. The germline V gene encodes CDR1 SQVTM and CDR2 ANQGSEA. V gave up 5 bases and J gave up 9 bases; unmatched junction bases: 7. The CDR3 reads CSVQTSGRASEQFF. CDR3 in DNA: TGCAGCGTTCAAACTAGCGGGAGGGCCAGTGAGCAGTTCTTC.

This clonotype was found a few times. The chain links TRBV19 to TRBJ1-6; D call uncertain. Trimming removed 8 bases from V and 0 bases from J, with 8 bases in between. This CDR3 has 14 residues. Germline CDR1 is LNHDA and CDR2 is SQIVND (reference sequence). The CDR3 here is CASGSDSYNSPLHF. CDR3 coding DNA: TGTGCCAGTGGATCGGACTCCTATAATTCACCCCTCCACTTT.

The chain has TRBV9 and TRBJ1-1; D ambiguous. Trimming took off 0 bases at V and 0 bases at J, with 15 bases between the two ends. The CDR3 runs 17 residues. Germline CDR1 is SGDLS and CDR2 is YYNGEE. The CDR3: CASSVVATISMNTEAFF. The CDR3 DNA follows: TGTGCCAGCAGCGTAGTAGCGACAATATCAATGAACACTGAAGCTTTCTTT.